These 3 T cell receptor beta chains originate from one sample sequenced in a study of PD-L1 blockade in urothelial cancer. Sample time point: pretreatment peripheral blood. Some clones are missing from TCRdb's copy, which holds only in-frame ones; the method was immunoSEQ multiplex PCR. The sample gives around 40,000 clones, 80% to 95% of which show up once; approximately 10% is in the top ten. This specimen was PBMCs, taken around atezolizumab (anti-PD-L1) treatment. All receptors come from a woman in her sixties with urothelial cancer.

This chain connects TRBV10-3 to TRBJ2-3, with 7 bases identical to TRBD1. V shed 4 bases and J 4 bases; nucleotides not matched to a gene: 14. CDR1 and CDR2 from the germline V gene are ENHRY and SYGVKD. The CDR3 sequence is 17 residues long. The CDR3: CAISGPTSRGRPDTQYF. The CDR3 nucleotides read TGTGCCATCAGTGGCCCCACGAGTAGGGGGCGTCCAGATACGCAGTATTTT.

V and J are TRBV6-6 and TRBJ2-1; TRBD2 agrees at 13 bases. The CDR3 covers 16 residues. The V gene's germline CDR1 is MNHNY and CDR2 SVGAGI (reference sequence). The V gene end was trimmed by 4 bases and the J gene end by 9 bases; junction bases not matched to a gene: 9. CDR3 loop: CASSSTSGRRSGEQFF. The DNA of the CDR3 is TGTGCCAGCAGTTCGACTAGCGGGAGGAGGTCCGGTGAGCAGTTCTTC.

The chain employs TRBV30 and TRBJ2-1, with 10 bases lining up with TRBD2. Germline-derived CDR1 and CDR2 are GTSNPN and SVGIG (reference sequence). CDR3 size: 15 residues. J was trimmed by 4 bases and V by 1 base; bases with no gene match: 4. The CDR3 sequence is CAWSGVAGGYNEQFF. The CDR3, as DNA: TGTGCCTGGAGTGGAGTAGCGGGAGGATACAATGAGCAGTTCTTC.